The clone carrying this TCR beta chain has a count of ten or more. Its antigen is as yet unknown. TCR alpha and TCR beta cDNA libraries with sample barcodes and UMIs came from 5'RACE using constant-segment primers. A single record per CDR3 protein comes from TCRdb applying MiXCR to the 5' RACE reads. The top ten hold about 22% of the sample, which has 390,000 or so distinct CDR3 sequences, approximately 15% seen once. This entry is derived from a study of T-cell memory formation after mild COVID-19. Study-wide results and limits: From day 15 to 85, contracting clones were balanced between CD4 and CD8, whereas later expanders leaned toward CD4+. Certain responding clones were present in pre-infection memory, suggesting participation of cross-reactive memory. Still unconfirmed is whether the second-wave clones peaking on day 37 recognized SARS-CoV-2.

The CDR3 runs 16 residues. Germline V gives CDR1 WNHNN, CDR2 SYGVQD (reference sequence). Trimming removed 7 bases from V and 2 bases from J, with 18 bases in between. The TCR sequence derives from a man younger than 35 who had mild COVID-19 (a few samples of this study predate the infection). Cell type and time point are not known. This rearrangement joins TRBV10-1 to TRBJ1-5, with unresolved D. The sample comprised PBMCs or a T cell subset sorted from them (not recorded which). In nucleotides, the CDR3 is TGCGCCAGCAATTCGAGGCCCCCCGAAGGCAATCAGCCCCAGCATTTT. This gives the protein CASNSRPPEGNQPQHF.